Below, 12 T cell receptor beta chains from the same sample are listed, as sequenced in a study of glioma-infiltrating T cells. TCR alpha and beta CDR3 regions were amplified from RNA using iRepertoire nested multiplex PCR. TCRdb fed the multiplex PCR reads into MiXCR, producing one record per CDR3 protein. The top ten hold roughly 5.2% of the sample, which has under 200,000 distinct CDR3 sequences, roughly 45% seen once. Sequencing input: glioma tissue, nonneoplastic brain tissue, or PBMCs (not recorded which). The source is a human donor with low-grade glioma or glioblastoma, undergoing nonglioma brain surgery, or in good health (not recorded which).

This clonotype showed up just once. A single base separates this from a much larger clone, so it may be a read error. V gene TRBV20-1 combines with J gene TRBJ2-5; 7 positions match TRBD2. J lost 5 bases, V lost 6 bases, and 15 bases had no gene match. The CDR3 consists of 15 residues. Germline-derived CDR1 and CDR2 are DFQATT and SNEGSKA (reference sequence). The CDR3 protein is CSANSPGLHSETQYF. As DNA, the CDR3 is TGCAGTGCGAACTCCCCGGGACTACATTCGGAGACCCAGTACTTC.

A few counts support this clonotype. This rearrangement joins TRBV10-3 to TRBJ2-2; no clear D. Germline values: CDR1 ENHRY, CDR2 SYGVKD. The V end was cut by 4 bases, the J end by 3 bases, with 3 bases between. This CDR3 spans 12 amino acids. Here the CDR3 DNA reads TGTGCCATCAGTGTCTACACCGGGGAGCTGTTTTTT. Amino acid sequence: CAISVYTGELFF.

CDR3 sequence: CASRSGLRETQYF. The CDR3 bases are TGCGCCAGCAGGTCGGGACTTCGAGAGACCCAGTACTTC. The chain carries TRBV5-1 and TRBJ2-5; D is possibly TRBD2 (6 bases). Trimming removed 5 bases from V and 4 bases from J, with 12 bases in between. The germline V gene has CDR1 SGHRS and CDR2 YFSETQ. This CDR3 is built from 13 residues.

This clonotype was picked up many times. CDR3 region: CASSFLQGTDTQYF. The CDR3 DNA is TGTGCCAGCAGTTTCCTGCAAGGCACAGATACGCAGTATTTT. The chain joins TRBV28 to TRBJ2-3; D is unresolved. V was pared by 3 bases and J by 1 base, with 8 bases between. Germline V gene sequence: CDR1 MDHEN, CDR2 SYDVKM. The CDR3 sequence is 14 residues long.

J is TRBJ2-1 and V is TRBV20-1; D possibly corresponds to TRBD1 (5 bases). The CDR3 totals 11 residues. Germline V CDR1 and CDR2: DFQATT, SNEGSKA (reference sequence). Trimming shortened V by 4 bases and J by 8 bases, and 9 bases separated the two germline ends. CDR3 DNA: TGCAGTGCTACAGGGTTGGATGAGCAGTTCTTC. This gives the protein CSATGLDEQFF.

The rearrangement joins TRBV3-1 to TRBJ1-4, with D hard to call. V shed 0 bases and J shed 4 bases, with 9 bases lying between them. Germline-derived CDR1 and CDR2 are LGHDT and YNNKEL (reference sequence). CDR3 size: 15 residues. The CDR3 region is CASSQDTRINEKLFF. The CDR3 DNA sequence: TGTGCCAGCAGCCAAGATACAAGAATTAATGAAAAACTGTTTTTT. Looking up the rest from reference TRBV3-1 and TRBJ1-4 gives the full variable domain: DTAVSQTPKYLVTQMGNDKSIKCEQNLGHDTMYWYKQDSKKFLKIMFSYNNKELIINETVPNRFSPKSPDKAHLNLHINSLELGDSAVYFCASSQDTRINEKLFFGSGTQLSVL.

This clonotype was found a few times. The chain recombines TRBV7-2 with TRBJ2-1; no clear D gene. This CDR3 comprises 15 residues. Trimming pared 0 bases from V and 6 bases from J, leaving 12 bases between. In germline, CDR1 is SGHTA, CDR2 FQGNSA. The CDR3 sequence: CASSLAQWKTNEQFF. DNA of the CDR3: TGTGCCAGCAGCTTAGCGCAATGGAAAACCAATGAGCAGTTCTTC.

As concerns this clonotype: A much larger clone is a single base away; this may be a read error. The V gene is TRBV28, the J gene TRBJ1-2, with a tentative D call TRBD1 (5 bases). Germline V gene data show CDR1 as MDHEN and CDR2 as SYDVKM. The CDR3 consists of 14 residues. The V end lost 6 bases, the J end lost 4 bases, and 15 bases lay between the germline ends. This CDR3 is CASRAGRILYGYTF. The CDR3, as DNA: TGTGCCAGCAGAGCGGGACGGATTCTCTATGGCTACACCTTC.

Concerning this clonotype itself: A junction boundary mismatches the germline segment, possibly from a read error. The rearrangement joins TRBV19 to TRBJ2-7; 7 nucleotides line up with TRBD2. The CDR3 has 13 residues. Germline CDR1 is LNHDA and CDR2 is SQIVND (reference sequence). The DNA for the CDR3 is TGTGCCAGTAGTTTTGGACTAGACTACCAGCAGTACTTC. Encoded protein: CASSFGLDYQQYF.

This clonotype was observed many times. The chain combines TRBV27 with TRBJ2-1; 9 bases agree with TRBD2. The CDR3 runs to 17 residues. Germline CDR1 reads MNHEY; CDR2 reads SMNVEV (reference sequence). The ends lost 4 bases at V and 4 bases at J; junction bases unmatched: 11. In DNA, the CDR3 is TGTGCCAGCAGTTCCCTCGCAGGTCTAGCGGGATACAATGAGCAGTTCTTC. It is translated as CASSSLAGLAGYNEQFF.

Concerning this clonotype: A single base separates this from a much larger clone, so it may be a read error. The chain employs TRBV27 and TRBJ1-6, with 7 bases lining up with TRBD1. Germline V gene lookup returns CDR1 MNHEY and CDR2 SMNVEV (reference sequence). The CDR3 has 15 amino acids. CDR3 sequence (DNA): TGTGCCAGCAGTTTAGGCGACAGGGAAGGTTCACCCCCCCACTTT. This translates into CASSLGDREGSPPHF.

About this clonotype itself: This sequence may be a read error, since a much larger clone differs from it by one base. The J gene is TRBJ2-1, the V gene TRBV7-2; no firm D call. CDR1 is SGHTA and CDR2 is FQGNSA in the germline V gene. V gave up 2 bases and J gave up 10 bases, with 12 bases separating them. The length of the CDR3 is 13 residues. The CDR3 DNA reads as TGTGCCAGCAGCTTACAGCAACAGTACGAGCAGTTCTTC. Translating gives CASSLQQQYEQFF.